This TCR beta chain was recorded in a study of blood T cells in healthy people across ages. Points from the study as a whole: Any changes in expanded clonotypes were possibly confounded, as donor CMV status remained unknown.

Losses at the gene ends were 4 bases for V and 6 bases for J; bases not matched to a gene: 5. The CDR3 contains 12 residues. Germline CDR1 and CDR2: SQVTM and ANQGSEA. This clonotype was seen repeatedly, ten times or more. Its target is not known. Sample-barcoded 5' priming and a J-beta primer mix drove a second PCR of 7 to 11 cycles. TCRdb fed the 5' RACE reads into MiXCR, producing one record per CDR3 protein. The repertoire holds about 1,800,000 distinct CDR3 sequences, 28% seen once, with 7.7% in the top ten. Each donor supplied about 9.6 milliliters of peripheral blood. The receptor was derived from a woman aged 25 to 45 in good health. This sequence joins TRBV29-1 and TRBJ1-2, with 7 bases identical to TRBD1. Sequencing was done on a sample of blood. The CDR3 DNA follows: TGCAGCGTTGTTGGTCAGGGGGATGGCTACACCTTC. It encodes CSVVGQGDGYTF.